This T cell receptor beta chain is from a study of PD-L1 blockade in urothelial cancer. Study in general: The analyses of blood took place 3 weeks (second dose) and 6 weeks after treatment start.

Sequencing was performed with immunoSEQ multiplex PCR; in TCRdb, only in-frame clones are kept and a portion is missing. The sample consists of about 63,000 clones, roughly four fifths of them appearing once. The ends were cut back, 5 bases at V and 3 bases at J, with 5 bases in the middle. The germline V gene encodes CDR1 DFQATT and CDR2 SNEGSKA (reference sequence). The CDR3 sequence is 11 residues long. Time point denoted: pretreatment peripheral blood. Enrolled patients showed locally advanced or metastatic urothelial carcinoma. V and J are TRBV20-1 and TRBJ2-1; D call uncertain. This sample comprised PBMCs, obtained around atezolizumab (anti-PD-L1) treatment. This sequence originates from a man aged 70-80 years with urothelial cancer. The DNA of the CDR3 is TGCAGTGCTGAGTTCTACAATGAGCAGTTCTTC. This encodes CSAEFYNEQFF.